A selection of T cell receptor beta chains follows, all from one sample in a study of blood T cell repertoires in COVID-19. TCRdb keeps only in-frame clones here, not all; method: immunoSEQ multiplex PCR. The sample gives 200,000 to 300,000 clones, more than 85% of which show up once; around 5% is in the top ten. Sequencing was done on a sample of peripheral blood. The receptors originated from a woman in her fifties or sixties with COVID-19, enrolled during active disease. Both conserved end residues are part of each CDR3.

CDR3 protein: CASSYAAGGPQTQYF; J gene: TRBJ2-5; V gene: TRBV6-5
CDR3 protein: CASSQERASYNEQFF; J gene: TRBJ2-1; V gene: TRBV4-1
CDR3 protein: CASSYESGGGDTYEQYF; J gene: TRBJ2-7; V gene: TRBV6-2/TRBV6-3
CDR3 protein: CASSLDRRVSTDTQYF; J gene: TRBJ2-3; V gene: TRBV5-1
CDR3 protein: CASSPLVGSTGELFF; J gene: TRBJ2-2; V gene: TRBV9
CDR3 protein: CASSPPGGRSTDTQYF; J gene: TRBJ2-3; V gene: TRBV18
CDR3 protein: CASSLDGQVGNTIYF; J gene: TRBJ1-3; V gene: TRBV5-1
CDR3 protein: CSVAPSYEQYF; J gene: TRBJ2-7; V gene: TRBV29-1
CDR3 protein: CASSTTGADGYTF; J gene: TRBJ1-2; V gene: TRBV13
CDR3 protein: CASSPPTGNNSPLHF; J gene: TRBJ1-6; V gene: TRBV18
CDR3 protein: CASKATVSGFSSYNEQFF; J gene: TRBJ2-1; V gene: TRBV5-1
CDR3 protein: CASTPADKNIQYF; J gene: TRBJ2-4; V gene: TRBV28
CDR3 protein: CAGQEVTEAFF; J gene: TRBJ1-1; V gene: TRBV2
CDR3 protein: CASSLPGQHIYGYTF; J gene: TRBJ1-2; V gene: TRBV7-9
CDR3 protein: CASSQEGSGWTSGSSYEQYF; J gene: TRBJ2-7; V gene: TRBV4-2
CDR3 protein: CASSQATIGGETRSNGYGYTF; J gene: TRBJ1-2; V gene: TRBV3-1/TRBV3-2
CDR3 protein: CSVLSVGETQYF; J gene: TRBJ2-5; V gene: TRBV29-1
CDR3 protein: CAWILAGGLSYNEQFF; J gene: TRBJ2-1; V gene: TRBV30
CDR3 protein: CASSLTQTGELFF; J gene: TRBJ2-2; V gene: TRBV5-5
CDR3 protein: CASRSRGSGANVLTF; J gene: TRBJ2-6; V gene: TRBV6-5
CDR3 protein: CASSIARIGYNEQFF; J gene: TRBJ2-1; V gene: TRBV19
CDR3 protein: CASRPTGGADTQYF; J gene: TRBJ2-3; V gene: TRBV19
CDR3 protein: CASSIGTMENQPQHF; J gene: TRBJ1-5; V gene: TRBV19
CDR3 protein: CASSPEIWTEAFF; J gene: TRBJ1-1; V gene: TRBV7-2
CDR3 protein: CASSSMDLGGIKSYNSPLHF; J gene: TRBJ1-6; V gene: TRBV27
CDR3 protein: CASRRLAGGLSTGELFF; J gene: TRBJ2-2; V gene: TRBV3-1/TRBV3-2
CDR3 protein: CASSLESRSGYTF; J gene: TRBJ1-2; V gene: TRBV7-2
CDR3 protein: CASSPSSGYSNQPQHF; J gene: TRBJ1-5; V gene: TRBV28
CDR3 protein: CASSSRRNTEAFF; J gene: TRBJ1-1; V gene: TRBV7-9
CDR3 protein: CASSESGGRGEQFF; J gene: TRBJ2-1; V gene: TRBV10-1
CDR3 protein: CASSLGLINYGYTF; J gene: TRBJ1-2; V gene: TRBV19
CDR3 protein: CASSSGTSGYTGELFF; J gene: TRBJ2-2; V gene: TRBV6-5
CDR3 protein: CSVDGLAGRSTDTQYF; J gene: TRBJ2-3; V gene: TRBV29-1
CDR3 protein: CASSPVPGNYGYTF; J gene: TRBJ1-2; V gene: TRBV5-1
CDR3 protein: CASSLLSGLSNQPQHF; J gene: TRBJ1-5; V gene: TRBV27
CDR3 protein: CASAKQGNNSPLHF; J gene: TRBJ1-6; V gene: TRBV28
CDR3 protein: CASSQVERSTEAFF; J gene: TRBJ1-1; V gene: TRBV4-3
CDR3 protein: CASSPGQGARNEQFF; J gene: TRBJ2-1; V gene: TRBV5-1
CDR3 protein: CASSLTGPAGAFF; J gene: TRBJ1-1; V gene: TRBV7-3
CDR3 protein: CASSLLPSGIKNIQYF; J gene: TRBJ2-4; V gene: TRBV11-2
CDR3 protein: CASTLLSSGGYEQYF; J gene: TRBJ2-7; V gene: TRBV6-5
CDR3 protein: CASSEYRDREF; J gene: TRBJ1-1; V gene: TRBV6-1
CDR3 protein: CASSLGTGAAYEQYF; J gene: TRBJ2-7; V gene: TRBV11-3
CDR3 protein: CASSQRTANTGELFF; J gene: TRBJ2-2; V gene: TRBV18
CDR3 protein: CASILSRDSFQFF; J gene: TRBJ2-1; V gene: TRBV6-6
CDR3 protein: CASSIRDSNEKLFF; J gene: TRBJ1-4; V gene: TRBV19
CDR3 protein: CASSLPGLAGGGNEQFF; J gene: TRBJ2-1; V gene: TRBV7-9
CDR3 protein: CASSLARGQGGELFF; J gene: TRBJ2-2; V gene: TRBV5-1
CDR3 protein: CASSGAGAHTDTQYF; J gene: TRBJ2-3; V gene: TRBV6-1
CDR3 protein: CASSLGLSSTDTQYF; J gene: TRBJ2-3; V gene: TRBV4-3
CDR3 protein: CASSLLSRGLTDEQYF; J gene: TRBJ2-7; V gene: TRBV28
CDR3 protein: CASSLDRGGGSPLHF; J gene: TRBJ1-6; V gene: TRBV19
CDR3 protein: CASTHYLRGLAGGELFF; J gene: TRBJ2-2; V gene: TRBV27
CDR3 protein: CASSYRRVTEAFF; J gene: TRBJ1-1; V gene: TRBV7-2
CDR3 protein: CAWSTGSYNEQFF; J gene: TRBJ2-1; V gene: TRBV30